This T cell receptor (beta chain) is from a study of technical replicates of blood from a handful of donors. Germline CDR1 reads GTSNPN; CDR2 reads SVGIG (reference sequence). V dropped 5 bases and J dropped 5 bases, with 15 bases sitting between them. The CDR3 is 13 amino acids. Only in-frame clones appear in the TCRdb table, and some are missing; sequencing was by immunoSEQ multiplex PCR. The sample yields over 80,000 clones, about 96% seen once. The clonotype comes from a human donor in good health. The genes are TRBV30 and TRBJ1-1; D perhaps matches TRBD1 (5 bases). Sequencing was done on a sample of T cells isolated from PBMCs. The CDR3 loop reads CAWGVGGRTEAFF. The CDR3, as DNA: TGTGCCTGGGGGGTGGGGGGAAGGACTGAAGCTTTCTTT.